These 12 T cell receptor beta chains share one sample of origin, sequenced in a study of radiation and T cells in renal cell carcinoma. Time point in this sample: blood 4 weeks post-SBRT, at nephrectomy. The treatment was: 15 Gy SBRT to primary tumor, nephrectomy 4 weeks later. Data came from immunoSEQ multiplex PCR; TCRdb stores just in-frame clones and leaves some out. This table has approximately 170,000 clones, about nine tenths appearing once. The starting material was blood, obtained from a patient whose treatment included radiotherapy and nephrectomy. All receptors come from a woman aged 50 to 65 with renal cell carcinoma.

The chain is built from TRBV7-3 and TRBJ1-6; tentative D call: TRBD1 (6 bases). In germline, CDR1 is SGHTA, CDR2 FQGTGA. The CDR3 is 15 amino acids. V lost 1 base and J 10 bases, leaving 14 bases between the germline ends. CDR3 in amino acids: CASSLRIRGQSPLHF. CDR3 coding DNA: TGTGCCAGCAGCTTAAGGATCCGGGGGCAGTCACCCCTCCACTTT.

This sequence joins TRBV29-1 and TRBJ2-3; 7 bases fit TRBD2. The J segment lost 8 bases and the V segment lost 3 bases, leaving 11 bases of the junction unmatched. CDR3 length: 14 amino acids. The germline CDR1 and CDR2 sequences are SQVTM and ANQGSEA. CDR3 DNA: TGCAGCGTTGAGAAGGGAGCTAGCGGCGGTACGCAGTATTTT. Translation: CSVEKGASGGTQYF.

For this clone: The sample has other DNA sequences that encode this CDR3 too. The chain carries TRBV18 and TRBJ1-5; D not resolved. V was clipped by 6 bases and J by 3 bases, with 12 bases between them. Germline V gives CDR1 KGHSH, CDR2 LQKENI. The CDR3 consists of 14 residues. CDR3 DNA: TGTGCCAGCTCCCCGACACCGCTCAATCAGCCCCAGCATTTT. It encodes CASSPTPLNQPQHF.

The chain joins TRBV7-3 to TRBJ2-2; 7 bases agree with TRBD1. Germline V lookup: CDR1 SGHTA, CDR2 FQGTGA. The V and J ends lost 3 bases and 5 bases, in that order; junction bases with no gene match: 3. This CDR3 comprises 14 residues. In nucleotides, the CDR3 is TGTGCCAGCAGCTTTACAGGGGAAACCGGGGAGCTGTTTTTT. It codes for CASSFTGETGELFF.

The J gene is TRBJ2-7, the V gene TRBV6-1, with D unclear. The CDR3 is 13 residues long. The V gene lost 2 bases and the J gene lost 9 bases, with 14 bases spanning the gap. From germline, CDR1 is MNHNS and CDR2 SASEGT. CDR3 region: CASSESQERRQYF. The CDR3 DNA follows: TGTGCCAGCAGTGAATCTCAGGAGAGGAGGCAGTACTTC.

V is TRBV5-1 and J is TRBJ1-2, with D unresolved. Germline CDR1 and CDR2: SGHRS and YFSETQ. V shed 0 bases and J shed 4 bases, with 10 bases lying between them. CDR3 size: 14 residues. CDR3 DNA sequence: TGCGCCAGCAGCTTGGAACGGACTGTCTATGGCTACACCTTC. Translation: CASSLERTVYGYTF.

There are a few counts of this clone. J is TRBJ1-1 and V is TRBV19; D call uncertain. Germline lookup yields CDR1 LNHDA and CDR2 SQIVND (reference sequence). V lost 7 bases and J lost 3, with 15 bases in between. The CDR3 loop spans 14 amino acids. CDR3 in DNA: TGTGCCAGTATCCCCTCCGGGAGGGACACTGAAGCTTTCTTT. It codes for CASIPSGRDTEAFF. The whole variable domain, filled in from reference TRBV19 and TRBJ1-1, reads DGGITQSPKYLFRKEGQNVTLSCEQNLNHDAMYWYRQDPGQGLRLIYYSQIVNDFQKGDIAEGYSVSREKKESFPLTVTSAQKNPTAFYLCASIPSGRDTEAFFGQGTRLTVV.

V is TRBV19 and J is TRBJ2-2; 7 bases align to TRBD2. Trimming removed 8 bases from V and 5 bases from J; junction bases left unmatched: 2. CDR1 is LNHDA and CDR2 is SQIVND in the germline V gene (reference sequence). This CDR3 is 12 amino acids long. CDR3 nucleotide sequence: TGTGCCAGTTCTAGCGGAACCGGGGAGCTGTTTTTT. It yields the protein CASSSGTGELFF.

J is TRBJ2-2 and V is TRBV19; D perhaps matches TRBD1 (6 bases). CDR3 length: 15 residues. V was pared by 2 bases and J by 1 base, with 8 bases between. Germline CDR1 and CDR2: LNHDA and SQIVND (reference sequence). CDR3 protein: CASSILTGNTGELFF. As DNA, the CDR3 is TGTGCCAGTAGTATATTGACAGGGAACACCGGGGAGCTGTTTTTT.

This clone was picked up one time. The CDR3 nucleotides read TGTGCCAGTAGTATCGGTGGGGGGGTTAGCACAGATACGCAGTATTTT. Translating gives CASSIGGGVSTDTQYF. The genes are TRBV19 and TRBJ2-3; 7 nucleotides agree with TRBD2. The CDR3 has 16 residues. The ends lost 3 bases at V and 0 bases at J; junction bases unmatched: 6. Germline V gives CDR1 LNHDA, CDR2 SQIVND (reference sequence).

The chain links TRBV2 to TRBJ2-1; 15 bases fit TRBD2. Germline V lookup: CDR1 SNHLY, CDR2 FYNNEI. The junction had 3 bases not matched to a gene; V was cut back by 0 bases and J by 9 bases. CDR3 length: 16 residues. The CDR3 region has the DNA TGTGCCAGCAGTGAAGCCGGACTAGCGGGGGGGCGTGAGCAGTTCTTC. Its protein product is CASSEAGLAGGREQFF.

This chain connects TRBV7-9 to TRBJ1-1; a possible D gene is TRBD1 (5 bases). Germline-derived CDR1 and CDR2 are SEHNR and FQNEAQ (reference sequence). Trimming pared 1 base from V and 1 base from J, leaving 10 bases between. The length of the CDR3 is 15 residues. The DNA of the CDR3 is TGTGCCAGCAGCTTAGGAGGCAGGGAGAACACTGAAGCTTTCTTT. Amino acid sequence: CASSLGGRENTEAFF.